The TCR beta chain under discussion was sequenced for a study of OX40 agonist ivuxolimab in advanced cancers. Study-level information: Clinicians treated patients with ivuxolimab, an agonistic anti-OX40 (CD134) antibody. Males comprised roughly four fifths of the group, whose mean age was roughly 64 years (range 23 to 79).

Only in-frame clones appear in the TCRdb table, and some are missing; sequencing was by immunoSEQ multiplex PCR. The repertoire consists of 69,000 or so clones, with roughly four fifths occurring once and the leading ten covering 4% to 6%. This clone was seen a single time. Per germline, CDR1 LNHNV and CDR2 YYDKDF (reference sequence). CDR3 length equals 14 residues. V dropped 0 bases and J dropped 6 bases, with 11 bases sitting between them. This receptor was identified in an adult with an advanced solid tumor such as melanoma, head and neck, liver or kidney cancer. The sequences come from CD4+ or CD8+ T cells sorted from blood, collected in a trial of the OX40 agonist ivuxolimab. The rearrangement joins TRBV15 to TRBJ1-2; D is unclear. CDR3 region: CATSRDQTEDGYTF. CDR3 nucleotide sequence: TGTGCCACCAGCAGAGATCAAACAGAAGATGGCTACACCTTC.